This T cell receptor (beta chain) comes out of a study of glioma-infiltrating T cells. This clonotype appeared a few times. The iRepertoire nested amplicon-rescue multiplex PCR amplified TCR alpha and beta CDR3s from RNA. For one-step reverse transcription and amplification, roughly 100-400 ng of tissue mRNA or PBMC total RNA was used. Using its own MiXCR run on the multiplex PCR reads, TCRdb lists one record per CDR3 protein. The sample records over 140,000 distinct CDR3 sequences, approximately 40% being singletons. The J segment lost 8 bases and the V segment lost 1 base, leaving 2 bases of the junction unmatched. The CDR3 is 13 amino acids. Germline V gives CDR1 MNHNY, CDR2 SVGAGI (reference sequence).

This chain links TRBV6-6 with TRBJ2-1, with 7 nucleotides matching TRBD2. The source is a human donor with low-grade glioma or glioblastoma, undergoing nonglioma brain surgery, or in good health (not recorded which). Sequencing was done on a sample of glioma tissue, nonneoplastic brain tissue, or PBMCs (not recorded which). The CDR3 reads CASSYYGGDEQFF. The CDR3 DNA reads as TGTGCCAGCAGTTACTATGGGGGGGATGAGCAGTTCTTC.